A single TCR beta chain is shown here with its context. TCRdb's copy holds only in-frame clones and misses some; the assay was immunoSEQ multiplex PCR. The sample gives tens of thousands of clones, 88% of which show up once; roughly 13% is in the top ten. This specimen belongs to a study of OX40 agonist ivuxolimab in advanced cancers. In germline, CDR1 is LGHNA, CDR2 YSLEER. The CDR3 covers 14 residues. V was pared by 3 bases and J by 6 bases, with 15 bases between. The starting material was CD4+ or CD8+ T cells sorted from blood, obtained in a trial of the OX40 agonist ivuxolimab. The origin of this receptor is an adult with an advanced solid tumor such as melanoma, head and neck, liver or kidney cancer. The gene calls are TRBV4-3 and TRBJ2-7, with a possible D match to TRBD1 (6 bases). The DNA of the CDR3 is TGCGCCAGCAGCCAGATAGGGACACCTTTCGAGCAGTACTTC. This translates into CASSQIGTPFEQYF.